The clone carrying this TCR beta chain has a handful of counts. Antigen unknown. The trim removed 5 bases at V and 0 bases at J, leaving 0 bases unmatched. Germline V CDR1 and CDR2: SGHRS, YFSETQ. CDR3 length: 13 amino acids. The source of the sample is a study of cytomegalovirus exposure and HLA in healthy donors. Findings and limits, study-wide: Across HLA loci, a later analysis found differing TCR association rates, with DRB1 most and HLA-C fewest. Available immune exposure information was restricted to CMV serostatus only. Most TCR sequences proved rare, with some public TCRs found in many donors.

PCR primers comprised 60 Vbeta and 13 Jbeta primers. Assay used: immunoSEQ multiplex PCR; TCRdb lists only in-frame clones, some missing. The sample shows 130,000 to 150,000 clones, under 85% of them seen only once. The sequencing sample was made of PBMCs. This chain connects TRBV5-1 to TRBJ1-1; 8 positions agree with TRBD1. This clonotype originated in a woman in her thirties or forties in good health and CMV-seropositive. This CDR3 reads CASRGQVNTEAFF. The DNA for the CDR3 is TGCGCCAGCAGGGGACAGGTGAACACTGAAGCTTTCTTT.